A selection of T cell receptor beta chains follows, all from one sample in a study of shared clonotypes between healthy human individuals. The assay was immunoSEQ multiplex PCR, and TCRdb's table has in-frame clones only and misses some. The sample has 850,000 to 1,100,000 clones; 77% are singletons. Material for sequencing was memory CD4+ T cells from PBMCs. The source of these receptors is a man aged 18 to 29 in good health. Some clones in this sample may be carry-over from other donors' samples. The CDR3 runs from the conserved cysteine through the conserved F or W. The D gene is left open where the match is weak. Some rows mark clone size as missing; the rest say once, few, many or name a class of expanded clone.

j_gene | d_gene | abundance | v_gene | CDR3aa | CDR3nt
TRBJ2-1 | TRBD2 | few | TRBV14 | CASSQDWTGRRTEQFF | TGTGCCAGCAGCCAAGATTGGACCGGGAGGAGGACTGAGCAGTTCTTC
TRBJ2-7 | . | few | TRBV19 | CASSGRPLDYEQYF | TGTGCCAGTAGTGGGAGGCCTCTGGACTACGAGCAGTACTTC
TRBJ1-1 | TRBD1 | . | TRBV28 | CASSPPGGRNTEAFF | TGTGCCAGCAGTCCTCCAGGGGGAAGGAACACTGAAGCTTTCTTT
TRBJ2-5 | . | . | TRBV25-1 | CASSDLGRVETQYF | TGTGCCAGCAGTGATTTGGGGAGAGTAGAGACCCAGTACTTC
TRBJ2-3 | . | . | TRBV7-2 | CASSLRVAASTDTQYF | TGTGCCAGCAGCCTGCGTGTAGCGGCTAGCACAGATACGCAGTATTTT
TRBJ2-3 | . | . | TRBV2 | CAAAQAAYTDTQYF | TGTGCCGCCGCACAGGCCGCTTACACAGATACGCAGTATTTT
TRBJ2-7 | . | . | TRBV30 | CAWSGTSGRSSYEQYF | TGTGCCTGGAGTGGGACGAGCGGCAGGAGCTCCTACGAGCAGTACTTC
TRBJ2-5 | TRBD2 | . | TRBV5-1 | CASSLDPIAGGRETQYF | TGCGCCAGCAGCTTGGACCCAATAGCGGGAGGTAGGGAGACCCAGTACTTC
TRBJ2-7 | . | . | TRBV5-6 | CASSFRGWDSYEQYF | TGTGCCAGCAGCTTTAGAGGTTGGGACTCCTACGAGCAGTACTTC
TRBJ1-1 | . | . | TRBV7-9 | CASSLWGSSTEAFF | TGTGCCAGCAGCTTATGGGGTTCCAGTACTGAAGCTTTCTTT
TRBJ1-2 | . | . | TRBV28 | CASSFQGAIGGYTF | TGTGCCAGCAGTTTCCAAGGGGCGATAGGGGGCTACACCTTC
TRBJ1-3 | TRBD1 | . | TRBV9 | CASSATGESSGNTIYF | TGTGCCAGCAGCGCCACAGGGGAGAGCTCTGGAAACACCATATATTTT
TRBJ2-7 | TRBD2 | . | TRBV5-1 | CASTQAGGVGEQYF | TGCGCCAGCACCCAGGCGGGGGGTGTAGGCGAGCAGTACTTC
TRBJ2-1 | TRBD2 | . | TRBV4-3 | CASSRNLAESYNEQFF | TGCGCCAGCAGCCGGAACCTAGCGGAAAGTTACAATGAGCAGTTCTTC
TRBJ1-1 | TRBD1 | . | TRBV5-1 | CASATGTANTEAFF | TGCGCCAGCGCAACGGGGACAGCGAACACTGAAGCTTTCTTT
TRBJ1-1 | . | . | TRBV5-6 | CASSFWGRANTEAFF | TGTGCCAGCAGCTTTTGGGGGCGCGCGAACACTGAAGCTTTCTTT
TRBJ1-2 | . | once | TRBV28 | CASSSTGLMGYTF | TGTGCCAGCAGTTCAACAGGGTTGATGGGCTACACCTTC
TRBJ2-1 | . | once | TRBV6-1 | CASGRDSSHYNEQFF | TGTGCCAGCGGACGGGACTCTAGCCATTACAATGAGCAGTTCTTC
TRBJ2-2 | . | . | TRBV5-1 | CASSLLASVLFF | TGCGCCAGCAGCTTGTTGGCGTCGGTGCTGTTTTTT
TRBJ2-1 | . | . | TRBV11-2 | CASSLAREAYSSYNEQFF | TGTGCCAGCAGCTTGGCCCGCGAAGCGTATAGCTCCTACAATGAGCAGTTCTTC
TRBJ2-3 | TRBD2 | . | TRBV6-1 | CASSEKREGPDTQYF | TGTGCCAGCAGTGAAAAGCGGGAGGGCCCAGATACGCAGTATTTT
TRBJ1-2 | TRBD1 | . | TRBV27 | CASSTSGTGCTF | TGTGCCAGCAGTACATCCGGGACAGGATGCACCTTC
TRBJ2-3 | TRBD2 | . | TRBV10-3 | CAISGAGGSTDTQYF | TGTGCCATCAGTGGGGCGGGAGGGAGCACAGATACGCAGTATTTT
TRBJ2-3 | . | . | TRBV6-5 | CASRDTPRDTQYF | TGTGCCAGCAGAGATACTCCACGCGATACGCAGTATTTT
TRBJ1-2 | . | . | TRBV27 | CASSFRAENNYGYTF | TGTGCCAGCAGTTTTCGGGCAGAGAATAACTATGGCTACACCTTC
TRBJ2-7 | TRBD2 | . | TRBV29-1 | CSARSGRGIDEQYF | TGCAGCGCCCGGAGCGGGAGAGGTATAGACGAGCAGTACTTC
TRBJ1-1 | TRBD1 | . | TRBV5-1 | CASRGTGSDTEAFF | TGCGCCAGCAGGGGGACAGGGAGCGACACTGAAGCTTTCTTT
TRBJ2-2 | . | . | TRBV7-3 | CASSAWGPNTGELFF | TGTGCCAGCAGCGCATGGGGGCCGAACACCGGGGAGCTGTTTTTT